This entry lists 5 T cell receptor beta chains sequenced from one sample in a study of Graves' ophthalmopathy and Graves' hyperthyroidism. Researchers took RNA transcripts and amplified TCR beta CDR3 regions from them. Second-round multiplex PCR came after a first-round RT-PCR that employed HTBI primers. Each CDR3 protein is one row after TCRdb ran MiXCR on the multiplex PCR reads. The sample includes over 650,000 distinct CDR3 sequences, roughly 39% of them seen just once. The sequenced material came from peripheral blood. Receptors were obtained from an adult man with Graves' ophthalmopathy.

Here the CDR3 reads CASRDTEETQYF. The CDR3 DNA is TGTGCCAGCCGGGACACCGAAGAGACCCAGTACTTC. The V call is TRBV12-3 or TRBV12-4, the J call TRBJ2-5; a weak D match, TRBD1 (6 bases). V lost 8 bases, J lost 3 bases, and 10 bases lay in between. The CDR3 runs to 12 residues.

This clonotype was counted at least ten times. The rearrangement links TRBV7-9 to TRBJ2-7; D unresolved. CDR1 SEHNR and CDR2 FQNEAQ come from the germline V gene (reference sequence). Trimming pared 4 bases from V and 4 bases from J, leaving 14 bases between. The CDR3 length is 14 residues. CDR3 amino acids: CASSSGNLGYEQYF. CDR3 DNA: TGTGCCAGCAGCTCCGGTAATTTGGGGTACGAGCAGTACTTC.

This clonotype was counted many times. CDR3 nucleotides: TGCAGTGCTAAAGGGGGATCTTCACCCCTCCACTTT. It codes for CSAKGGSSPLHF. The rearrangement links TRBV20-1 to TRBJ1-6; D is perhaps TRBD1 (6 bases). Germline CDR1 reads DFQATT; CDR2 reads SNEGSKA (reference sequence). This CDR3 comprises 12 residues. The V end lost 4 bases, the J end lost 9 bases, and 10 bases lay between the germline ends.

This clonotype was detected many times. This chain links TRBV24-1 with TRBJ1-2, with a weak D call TRBD1 (6 bases). The germline gives CDR1 KGHDR, CDR2 SFDVKD. The CDR3 has 14 residues. Trimming left V 4 bases short and J 2 bases short, with 10 bases between. The chain's CDR3 is CATSDRTANYGYTF. In nucleotides, the CDR3 is TGTGCCACCAGTGACAGGACAGCCAACTATGGCTACACCTTC.

The chain carries TRBV20-1 and TRBJ1-4, with D maybe TRBD1 (6 bases). V gave up 3 bases and J gave up 8 bases, with 13 bases separating them. CDR3 size: 13 residues. Germline V lookup: CDR1 DFQATT, CDR2 SNEGSKA (reference sequence). CDR3 DNA sequence: TGCAGTGCTAGGAAACAGGGTCGGGAAAAACTGTTTTTT. Translation: CSARKQGREKLFF.